Listed below are T cell receptor beta chains from one sample, sequenced in a study of blood T cell repertoires in COVID-19. Sequenced by immunoSEQ multiplex PCR; TCRdb stores in-frame clones only, minus some. This table has about 97,000 clones, approximately 84% appearing once. The sample comprised peripheral blood. These TCRs come from a human donor in a cohort sampled during active COVID-19. The CDR3 runs from the conserved cysteine through the conserved F or W. D genes are given only for firm matches. Size is omitted from some rows. Given values are once, few, many or a class for expanded clones.

cdr3_nt cdr3_aa d_call j_call clone_size v_call
TGTGCCAGCTCAAATACGCTCACTGTTCACCACTATGGCTACACCTTC CASSNTLTVHHYGYTF . TRBJ1-2 . TRBV11-3
TGTGCCAGCGACCAAAATGGACAGCCCCGTGAAGCTTTCTTT CASDQNGQPREAFF . TRBJ1-1 . TRBV6-6
TGCGCCAGCAGCTTGGGTCCAGGGGACTATGGCTACACCTTC CASSLGPGDYGYTF . TRBJ1-2 . TRBV5-1
TGTGCCAGCAGTGGCGCGACAGGTTCCTACGAGCAGTACTTC CASSGATGSYEQYF . TRBJ2-7 . TRBV28
TGTGCCAGCAGCAATTCCGCATGTGGGGGGGCTGGTGGAAACACCATATATTTT CASSNSACGGAGGNTIYF . TRBJ1-3 . TRBV21-1
TGCGCCAGCAGCCTGGGCCACCGGGACAGCTCCTACGAGCAGTACTTC CASSLGHRDSSYEQYF TRBD1 TRBJ2-7 medium-sized TRBV5-1
TGTGCCAGCAGTTCCACCCGACAGGGGGATAGGTATGGCTACACCTTC CASSSTRQGDRYGYTF TRBD1 TRBJ1-2 . TRBV28
TGTGCCAGTAGTCTGGTAGGAGACACTGAAGCTTTCTTT CASSLVGDTEAFF . TRBJ1-1 . TRBV19
TGTGCCAGCAGCTTCTGGCTAGCGGGGGGCGAGCAGTACTTC CASSFWLAGGEQYF TRBD2 TRBJ2-7 . TRBV11-2
TGCGCCAGCAGCCAAGGACAGGGGGTGAATGAGCAGTTCTTC CASSQGQGVNEQFF TRBD1 TRBJ2-1 . TRBV4-1
TGTGCCAGCAGCCGAGGGAAGTCCAACACTGAAGCTTTCTTT CASSRGKSNTEAFF . TRBJ1-1 . TRBV3-1/TRBV3-2
TGTGCCAGCCGCACGAGCTCTGGGGCCAACGTCCTGACTTTC CASRTSSGANVLTF . TRBJ2-6 once TRBV2
TGTGCCAGCAGGTCTACTTATACGGGCACCGGGGAGCTGTTTTTT CASRSTYTGTGELFF . TRBJ2-2 . TRBV6-5
TGTGCCAGCAGCTTAGGACAGCCTAACTCTGGAAACACCATATATTTT CASSLGQPNSGNTIYF . TRBJ1-3 few TRBV7-9